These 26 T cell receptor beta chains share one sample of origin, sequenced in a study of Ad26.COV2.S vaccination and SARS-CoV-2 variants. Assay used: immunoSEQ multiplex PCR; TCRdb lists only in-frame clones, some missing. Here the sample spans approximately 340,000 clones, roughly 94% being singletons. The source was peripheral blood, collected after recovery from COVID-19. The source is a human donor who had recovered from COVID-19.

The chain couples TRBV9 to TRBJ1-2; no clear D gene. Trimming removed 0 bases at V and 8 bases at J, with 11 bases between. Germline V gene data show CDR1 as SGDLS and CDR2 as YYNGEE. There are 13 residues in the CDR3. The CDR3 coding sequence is TGTGCCAGCAGCGTAGAGCCGAAAGGGGGCTACACCTTC. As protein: CASSVEPKGGYTF.

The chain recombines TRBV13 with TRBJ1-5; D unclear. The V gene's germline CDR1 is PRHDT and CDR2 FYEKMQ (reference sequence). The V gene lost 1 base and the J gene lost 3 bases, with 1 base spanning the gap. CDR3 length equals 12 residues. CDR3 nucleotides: TGTGCCAGCAGCTTAGACAATCAGCCCCAGCATTTT. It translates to CASSLDNQPQHF.

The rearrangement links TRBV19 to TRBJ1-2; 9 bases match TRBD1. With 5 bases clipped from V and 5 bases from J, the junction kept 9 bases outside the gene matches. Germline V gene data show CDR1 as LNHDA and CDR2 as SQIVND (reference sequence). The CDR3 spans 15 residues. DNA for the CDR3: TGTGCCAGTAGTTTAACGACAGGGGGGAGATATGGCTACACCTTC. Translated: CASSLTTGGRYGYTF.

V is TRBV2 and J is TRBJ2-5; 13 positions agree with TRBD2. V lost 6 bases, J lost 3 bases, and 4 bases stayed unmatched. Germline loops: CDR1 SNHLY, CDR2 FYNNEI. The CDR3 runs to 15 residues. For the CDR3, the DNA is TGTGCCAGCAGAACCGGGACTAGCGGGGAAGAGACCCAGTACTTC. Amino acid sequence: CASRTGTSGEETQYF.

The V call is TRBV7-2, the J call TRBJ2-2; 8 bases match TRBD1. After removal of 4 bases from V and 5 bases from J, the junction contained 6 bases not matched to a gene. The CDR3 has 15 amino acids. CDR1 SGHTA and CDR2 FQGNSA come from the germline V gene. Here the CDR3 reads CASSSRTGRTGELFF. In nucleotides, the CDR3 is TGTGCCAGCAGCTCCCGGACAGGGAGGACCGGGGAGCTGTTTTTT.

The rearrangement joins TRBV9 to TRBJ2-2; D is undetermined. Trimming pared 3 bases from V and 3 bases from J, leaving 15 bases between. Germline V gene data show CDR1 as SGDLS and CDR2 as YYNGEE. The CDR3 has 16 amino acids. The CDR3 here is CASSAHLRPDTGELFF. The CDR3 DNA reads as TGTGCCAGCAGCGCCCATCTTCGCCCAGACACCGGGGAGCTGTTTTTT.

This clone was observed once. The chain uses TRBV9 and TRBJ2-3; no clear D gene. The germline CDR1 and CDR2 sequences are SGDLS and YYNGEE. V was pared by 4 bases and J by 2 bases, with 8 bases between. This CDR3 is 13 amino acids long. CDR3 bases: TGTGCCAGCAGCTCCAGGCCCACAGATACGCAGTATTTT. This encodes CASSSRPTDTQYF.

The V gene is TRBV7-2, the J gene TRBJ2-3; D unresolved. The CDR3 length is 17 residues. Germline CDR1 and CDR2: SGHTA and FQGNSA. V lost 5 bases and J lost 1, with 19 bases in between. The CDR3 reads CASSTPTDPFGTDTQYF. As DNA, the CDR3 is TGTGCCAGCAGCACACCGACGGACCCTTTCGGCACAGATACGCAGTATTTT.

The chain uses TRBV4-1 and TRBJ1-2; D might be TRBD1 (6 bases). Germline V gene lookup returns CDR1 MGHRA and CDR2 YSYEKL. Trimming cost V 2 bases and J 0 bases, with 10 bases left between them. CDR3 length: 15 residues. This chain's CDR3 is CASSQPTGSNYGYTF. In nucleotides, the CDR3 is TGCGCCAGCAGCCAACCGACAGGTTCTAACTATGGCTACACCTTC.

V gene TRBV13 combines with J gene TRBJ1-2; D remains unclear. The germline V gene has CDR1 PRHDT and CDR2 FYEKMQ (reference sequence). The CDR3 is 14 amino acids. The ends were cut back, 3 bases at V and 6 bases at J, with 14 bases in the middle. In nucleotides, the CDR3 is TGTGCCAGCAGCTTCCGTGGAGTCAGCGATGGCTACACCTTC. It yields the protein CASSFRGVSDGYTF.

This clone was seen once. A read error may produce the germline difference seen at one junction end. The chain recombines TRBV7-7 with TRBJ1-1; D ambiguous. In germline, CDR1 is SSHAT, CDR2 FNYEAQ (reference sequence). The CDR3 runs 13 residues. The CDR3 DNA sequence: TGTGCTAGCAGCTTTGAAAGGAACACTGAAGCTTTCTTT. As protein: CASSFERNTEAFF. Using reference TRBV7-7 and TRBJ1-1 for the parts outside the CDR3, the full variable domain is GAGVSQSPRYKVTKRGQDVTLRCDPISSHATLYWYQQALGQGPEFLTYFNYEAQPDKSGLPSDRFSAERPEGSISTLTIQRTEQRDSAMYRCASSFERNTEAFFGQGTRLTVV.

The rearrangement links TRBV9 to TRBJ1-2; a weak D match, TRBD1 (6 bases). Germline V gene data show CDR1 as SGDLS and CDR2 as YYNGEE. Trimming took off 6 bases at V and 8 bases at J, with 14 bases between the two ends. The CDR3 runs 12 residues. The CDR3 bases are TGTGCCAGCATGACCAGGGGCTCGGGCTACACCTTC. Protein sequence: CASMTRGSGYTF.

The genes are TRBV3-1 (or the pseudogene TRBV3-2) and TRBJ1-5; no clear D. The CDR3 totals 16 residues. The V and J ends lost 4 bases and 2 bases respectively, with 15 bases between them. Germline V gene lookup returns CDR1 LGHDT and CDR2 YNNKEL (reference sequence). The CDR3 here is CASSPSTQLGNQPQHF. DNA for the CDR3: TGTGCCAGCAGCCCCTCGACACAGTTAGGCAATCAGCCCCAGCATTTT.

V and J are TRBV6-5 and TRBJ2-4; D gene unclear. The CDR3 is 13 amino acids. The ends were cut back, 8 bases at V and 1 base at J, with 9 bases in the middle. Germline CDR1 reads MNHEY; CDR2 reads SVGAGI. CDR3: CASLKAAKNIQYF. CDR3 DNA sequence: TGTGCCAGCTTGAAGGCGGCCAAAAACATTCAGTACTTC.

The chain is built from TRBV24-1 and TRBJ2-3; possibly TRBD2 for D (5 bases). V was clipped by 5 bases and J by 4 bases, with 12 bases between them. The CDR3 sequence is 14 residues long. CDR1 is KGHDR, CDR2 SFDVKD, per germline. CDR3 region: CATSGDEGADTQYF. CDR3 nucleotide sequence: TGTGCCACCAGTGGCGACGAGGGAGCAGATACGCAGTATTTT.

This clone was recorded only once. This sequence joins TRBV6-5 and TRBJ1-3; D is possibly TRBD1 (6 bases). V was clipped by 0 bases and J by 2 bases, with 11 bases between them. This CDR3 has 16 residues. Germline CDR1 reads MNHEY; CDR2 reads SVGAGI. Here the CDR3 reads CASSYSIAGAGNTIYF. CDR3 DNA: TGTGCCAGCAGTTACTCGATAGCAGGGGCTGGAAACACCATATATTTT.

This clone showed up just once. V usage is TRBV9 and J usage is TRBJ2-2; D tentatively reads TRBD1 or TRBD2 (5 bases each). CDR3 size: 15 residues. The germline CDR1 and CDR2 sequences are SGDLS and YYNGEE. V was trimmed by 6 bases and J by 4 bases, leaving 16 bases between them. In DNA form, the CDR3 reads TGTGCCAGCACCTTGGGGACCTACGGCACCGGGGAGCTGTTTTTT. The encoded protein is CASTLGTYGTGELFF.

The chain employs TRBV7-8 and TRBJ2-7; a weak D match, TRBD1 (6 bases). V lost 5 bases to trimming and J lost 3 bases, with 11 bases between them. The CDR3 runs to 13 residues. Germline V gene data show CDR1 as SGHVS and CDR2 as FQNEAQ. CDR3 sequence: CASSRDRSYEQYF. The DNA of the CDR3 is TGTGCCAGCAGCCGCGACAGGAGCTACGAGCAGTACTTC.

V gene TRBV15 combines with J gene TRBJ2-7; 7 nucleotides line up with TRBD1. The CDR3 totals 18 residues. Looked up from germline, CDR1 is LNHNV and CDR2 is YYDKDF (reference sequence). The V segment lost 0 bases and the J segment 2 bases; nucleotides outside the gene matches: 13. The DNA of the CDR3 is TGTGCCACCAGCAGAGACCCGACATCCGGGACAGTGCCCTACGAGCAGTACTTC. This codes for CATSRDPTSGTVPYEQYF.

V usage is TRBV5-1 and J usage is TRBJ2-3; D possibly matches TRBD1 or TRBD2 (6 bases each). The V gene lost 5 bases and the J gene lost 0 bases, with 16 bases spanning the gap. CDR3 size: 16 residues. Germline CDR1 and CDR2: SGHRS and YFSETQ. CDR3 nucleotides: TGCGCCAGCAGACAGAGACAGGCGGGGAGCACAGATACGCAGTATTTT. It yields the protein CASRQRQAGSTDTQYF.

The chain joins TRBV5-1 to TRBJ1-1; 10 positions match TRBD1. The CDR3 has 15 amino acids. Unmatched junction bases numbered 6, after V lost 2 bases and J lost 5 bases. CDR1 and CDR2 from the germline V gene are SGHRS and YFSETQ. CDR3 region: CASSFRDRGGTEAFF. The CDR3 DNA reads TGCGCCAGCAGCTTCCGGGACAGGGGTGGAACTGAAGCTTTCTTT.

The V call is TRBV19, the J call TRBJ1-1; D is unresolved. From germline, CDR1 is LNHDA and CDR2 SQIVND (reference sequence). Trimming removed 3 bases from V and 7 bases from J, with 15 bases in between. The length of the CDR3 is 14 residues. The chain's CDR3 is CASSIRAGRGEAFF. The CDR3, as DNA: TGTGCCAGTAGTATTAGGGCAGGTCGAGGTGAAGCTTTCTTT. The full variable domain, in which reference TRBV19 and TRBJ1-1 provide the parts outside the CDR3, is DGGITQSPKYLFRKEGQNVTLSCEQNLNHDAMYWYRQDPGQGLRLIYYSQIVNDFQKGDIAEGYSVSREKKESFPLTVTSAQKNPTAFYLCASSIRAGRGEAFFGQGTRLTVV.

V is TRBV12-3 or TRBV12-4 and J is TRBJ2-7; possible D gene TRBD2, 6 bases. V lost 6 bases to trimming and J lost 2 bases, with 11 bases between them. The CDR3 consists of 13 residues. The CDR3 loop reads CASSRERPYEQYF. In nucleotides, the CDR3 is TGTGCCAGCAGCCGGGAGAGACCCTACGAGCAGTACTTC.

The CDR3 spells CASSLVGQPQHF. Here the CDR3 DNA reads TGTGCCAGCAGTCTGGTGGGTCAGCCCCAGCATTTT. The chain links TRBV11-2 to TRBJ1-5, with D uncertain. Germline loops: CDR1 SGHAT, CDR2 FQNNGV. The CDR3 is 12 residues long. The germline V and J ends were trimmed by 6 bases and 6 bases, with 9 bases remaining between them.

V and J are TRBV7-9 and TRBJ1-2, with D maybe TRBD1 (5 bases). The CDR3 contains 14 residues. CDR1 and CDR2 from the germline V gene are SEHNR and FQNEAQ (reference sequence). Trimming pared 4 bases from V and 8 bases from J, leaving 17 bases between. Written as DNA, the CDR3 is TGTGCCAGCAGCTCCCCCTCGGGGGATCGGGGCTACACCTTC. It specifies CASSSPSGDRGYTF.

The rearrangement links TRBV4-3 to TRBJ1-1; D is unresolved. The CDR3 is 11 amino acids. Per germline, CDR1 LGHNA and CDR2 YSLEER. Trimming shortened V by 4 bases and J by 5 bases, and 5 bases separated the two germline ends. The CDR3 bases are TGCGCCAGCAGCCGAGGGACTGAAGCTTTCTTT. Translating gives CASSRGTEAFF.